The 32 T cell receptor beta chains below all came from one sample that was sequenced in a study of blood T cell repertoires in COVID-19. Sequencing was performed with immunoSEQ multiplex PCR; in TCRdb, only in-frame clones are kept and a portion is missing. Of under 170,000 clones detected, roughly 85% appear once; the ten largest clones hold around 3.5%. Sequencing was done on a sample of peripheral blood. These receptors originate from a man aged 65 to 85 with acute or convalescent COVID-19.

This clone appeared a single time. V usage is TRBV5-4 and J usage is TRBJ2-2; 8 bases fit TRBD2. V was clipped by 1 base and J by 5 bases; unmatched bases: 4. The CDR3 covers 15 residues. Germline V gives CDR1 SGHNT, CDR2 YYREEE (reference sequence). This chain's CDR3 is CASSLTSGTTGELFF. The CDR3 nucleotides are TGTGCCAGCAGCTTGACTAGCGGTACTACCGGGGAGCTGTTTTTT.

The chain uses TRBV7-2 and TRBJ1-2; 8 positions match TRBD1. This CDR3 contains 13 residues. Looked up from germline, CDR1 is SGHTA and CDR2 is FQGNSA. V dropped 5 bases and J dropped 3; count of bases not matched to a gene: 2. CDR3 coding DNA: TGTGCCAGCAGCCTGACAGGGGACTATGGCTACACCTTC. Residues: CASSLTGDYGYTF.

The chain has TRBV6-5 and TRBJ2-7; D is perhaps TRBD2 (6 bases). Germline CDR1 MNHEY, CDR2 SVGAGI. The CDR3 is made up of 14 amino acids. Between the trimmed V and J ends, which lost 6 bases and 0 bases, there was a span of 12 bases. CDR3 residues: CASRISGSSYEQYF. In DNA form, the CDR3 reads TGTGCCAGCAGAATTAGCGGTAGCTCCTACGAGCAGTACTTC.

This chain's CDR3 is CASTKTVSTFEAFF. CDR3 bases: TGTGCCAGCACCAAGACAGTCTCCACGTTTGAAGCTTTCTTT. The rearrangement uses TRBV2 and TRBJ1-1; D is possibly TRBD1 (5 bases). The CDR3 is 14 amino acids. The V and J ends lost 7 bases and 7 bases respectively, with 19 bases between them. CDR1 is SNHLY and CDR2 is FYNNEI in the germline V gene.

V usage is TRBV19 and J usage is TRBJ2-2; 11 bases agree with TRBD2. J lost 2 bases, V lost 5 bases, and 4 bases had no gene match. CDR1 and CDR2 from the germline V gene are LNHDA and SQIVND (reference sequence). This CDR3 has 16 amino acids. Here the CDR3 DNA reads TGTGCCAGTAGTGTACTAGCGGGAGCTAACACCGGGGAGCTGTTTTTT. It codes for CASSVLAGANTGELFF. Filled out from reference TRBV19 and TRBJ2-2, the complete variable domain reads DGGITQSPKYLFRKEGQNVTLSCEQNLNHDAMYWYRQDPGQGLRLIYYSQIVNDFQKGDIAEGYSVSREKKESFPLTVTSAQKNPTAFYLCASSVLAGANTGELFFGEGSRLTVL.

The V gene is TRBV27, the J gene TRBJ2-3; 8 bases map to TRBD2. The trim removed 6 bases at V and 5 bases at J, leaving 10 bases unmatched. There are 15 residues in the CDR3. CDR1 and CDR2 (germline): MNHEY, SMNVEV (reference sequence). This CDR3 is CASSSSGGNRDTQYF. CDR3 coding DNA: TGTGCCAGCAGCTCGAGCGGGGGAAACAGAGATACGCAGTATTTT.

V is TRBV6-6 and J is TRBJ1-1, with 8 bases identical to TRBD1. Germline V gene lookup returns CDR1 MNHNY and CDR2 SVGAGI (reference sequence). The CDR3 sequence is 16 residues long. V gave up 6 bases and J gave up 0 bases; unmatched junction bases: 9. CDR3 sequence reads: CASRRQGPTLNTEAFF. DNA of the CDR3: TGTGCCAGCAGACGACAGGGGCCTACATTGAACACTGAAGCTTTCTTT.

This sequence joins TRBV4-3 and TRBJ2-7; TRBD2 matches 11 bases. After removal of 1 base from V and 3 bases from J, the junction contained 14 bases not matched to a gene. The CDR3 sequence is 19 residues long. Germline V gene lookup returns CDR1 LGHNA and CDR2 YSLEER. The CDR3 DNA reads TGCGCCAGCAGCCAAGGAGTGAAGTGGCGACTAGCGGGGAACTACGAGCAGTACTTC. Protein: CASSQGVKWRLAGNYEQYF.

The rearrangement uses TRBV27 and TRBJ2-7, with TRBD1 matching over 8 bases. The V segment lost 3 bases and the J segment 3 bases; nucleotides outside the gene matches: 4. Per the germline V gene, CDR1 is MNHEY and CDR2 is SMNVEV (reference sequence). The CDR3 is made up of 14 amino acids. The CDR3 DNA is TGTGCCAGCAGTTTCGGACAGGGACACTACGAGCAGTACTTC. As protein: CASSFGQGHYEQYF.

The chain combines TRBV27 with TRBJ2-1; perhaps TRBD2 as D (6 bases). The CDR3 contains 14 residues. Trimming shortened V by 6 bases and J by 0 bases, and 9 bases separated the two germline ends. In germline, CDR1 is MNHEY, CDR2 SMNVEV (reference sequence). The CDR3 loop reads CASRSAGSYNEQFF. CDR3 DNA sequence: TGTGCCAGCAGGTCAGCGGGCTCCTACAATGAGCAGTTCTTC.

The genes are TRBV20-1 and TRBJ1-3; D gene uncertain. V was cut by 5 bases and J by 3 bases, with 5 bases left in between. CDR3 length: 11 residues. Germline V gene data show CDR1 as DFQATT and CDR2 as SNEGSKA (reference sequence). The CDR3: CSASLGNTIYF. CDR3 sequence (DNA): TGCAGTGCTTCCCTTGGAAACACCATATATTTT.

The chain links TRBV7-6 to TRBJ2-1, with 7 bases that match TRBD1. The CDR3 sequence is 15 residues long. The ends lost 2 bases at V and 2 bases at J; junction bases unmatched: 3. Germline assignment: CDR1 SGHVS and CDR2 FNYEAQ. The CDR3 DNA is TGTGCCAGCAGCTTAATTCAGGGGGCCTACAATGAGCAGTTCTTC. This codes for CASSLIQGAYNEQFF.

This chain connects TRBV6-5 to TRBJ2-3; the match to TRBD1 covers 8 bases. CDR3 length: 15 amino acids. V lost 0 bases and J lost 1; bases outside the gene matches: 0. Per germline, CDR1 MNHEY and CDR2 SVGAGI. The CDR3 DNA is TGTGCCAGCAGTTACTCGGGACAGGGCACAGATACGCAGTATTTT. Translated, it gives CASSYSGQGTDTQYF.

This chain uses TRBV5-1 with TRBJ2-2; 7 bases match TRBD2. The CDR3 runs to 18 residues. The V gene's germline CDR1 is SGHRS and CDR2 YFSETQ. With V trimmed by 0 bases and J by 5 bases, 13 bases remained unmatched. CDR3 protein: CASSLAGLSGIGTGELFF. The DNA for the CDR3 is TGCGCCAGCAGCTTGGCCGGGCTCAGCGGGATCGGGACCGGGGAGCTGTTTTTT.

The chain is built from TRBV4-3 and TRBJ2-6; D is perhaps TRBD1 (5 bases). The CDR3 runs to 18 residues. The germline gives CDR1 LGHNA, CDR2 YSLEER. V was clipped by 0 bases and J by 0 bases, with 12 bases between them. The CDR3 loop is CASSQDGQGTSGANVLTF. DNA of the CDR3: TGCGCCAGCAGCCAAGACGGCCAGGGAACCTCTGGGGCCAACGTCCTGACTTTC.

The rearrangement uses TRBV5-1 and TRBJ2-1, with 9 bases fitting TRBD2. Looked up from germline, CDR1 is SGHRS and CDR2 is YFSETQ. The V segment lost 0 bases and the J segment 7 bases; nucleotides outside the gene matches: 5. This CDR3 has 15 residues. This chain's CDR3 is CASSLVSGSGNEQFF. As DNA, the CDR3 is TGCGCCAGCAGCTTGGTTAGCGGGAGTGGGAATGAGCAGTTCTTC.

The V and J genes are TRBV3-1 (or the pseudogene TRBV3-2) and TRBJ2-5, with a possible D match to TRBD2 (5 bases). Trimming removed 4 bases from V and 5 bases from J, with 26 bases in between. The CDR3 has 18 residues. Germline V lookup: CDR1 LGHDT, CDR2 YNNKEL (reference sequence). CDR3: CASSPTPKGLIHRETQYF. In DNA, the CDR3 is TGTGCCAGCAGCCCGACTCCCAAAGGACTCATCCACCGGGAGACCCAGTACTTC.

This chain uses TRBV3-1 (or the pseudogene TRBV3-2) with TRBJ1-5; TRBD1 agrees at 7 bases. The CDR3 runs to 14 residues. Germline V lookup: CDR1 LGHDT, CDR2 YNNKEL (reference sequence). Trimming took 6 bases from V and 2 from J; bases not matched to a gene: 4. The DNA of the CDR3 is TGTGCCAGCAGTCCCACAGGGGGCAATCAGCCCCAGCATTTT. Protein: CASSPTGGNQPQHF.

V and J are TRBV6-5 and TRBJ2-1, with D possibly matching TRBD1 (6 bases). With 8 bases removed from V and 3 bases from J, the gap between germline ends came to 17 bases. The CDR3 runs 15 residues. CDR1 MNHEY and CDR2 SVGAGI come from the germline V gene. The CDR3 reads CASRTGTGFYNEQFF. CDR3 nucleotides: TGTGCCAGCCGAACCGGAACAGGGTTCTACAATGAGCAGTTCTTC.

CDR3 DNA: TGCAGCGTTGAGGCCGCGAACACTGAAGCTTTCTTT. It encodes CSVEAANTEAFF. The chain couples TRBV29-1 to TRBJ1-1; D is unclear. Germline V gene lookup returns CDR1 SQVTM and CDR2 ANQGSEA. The V gene lost 3 bases and the J gene lost 1 base, with 6 bases spanning the gap. The CDR3 contains 12 residues.

The chain links TRBV11-3 to TRBJ2-2; TRBD2 might be the D (6 bases). V was shortened by 5 bases and J by 6 bases, with 19 bases between the two germline ends. The CDR3 length is 16 residues. Germline V lookup: CDR1 SGHNT, CDR2 YENEEA. In DNA, the CDR3 is TGTGCCAGCAGCAACGGAGGGCCGGGGTCGGCCGGGGAGCTGTTTTTT. Its protein is CASSNGGPGSAGELFF.

The J gene is TRBJ1-1, the V gene TRBV5-8, with D perhaps TRBD1 (5 bases). Trimming left V 3 bases short and J 3 bases short, with 9 bases between. The CDR3 covers 13 residues. From germline, CDR1 is SGHTS and CDR2 YDEGEE. CDR3 protein: CASSSQGHTEAFF. As DNA, the CDR3 is TGTGCCAGCAGCTCCCAGGGCCACACTGAAGCTTTCTTT.

The V and J genes are TRBV9 and TRBJ2-3, with 13 bases that match TRBD2. This CDR3 contains 16 residues. Germline V lookup: CDR1 SGDLS, CDR2 YYNGEE. The junction had 7 bases not matched to a gene; V was cut back by 3 bases and J by 6 bases. The CDR3 protein is CASSALLAGGPDTQYF. For the CDR3, the DNA is TGTGCCAGCAGCGCCCTACTAGCGGGAGGGCCTGATACGCAGTATTTT.

The genes are TRBV28 and TRBJ1-1, with 8 bases fitting TRBD1. Germline V gene sequence: CDR1 MDHEN, CDR2 SYDVKM. Unmatched junction bases numbered 3, after V lost 6 bases and J lost 6 bases. The length of the CDR3 is 12 residues. Written as DNA, the CDR3 is TGTGCCAGCAGCCCACAGGGGGCTGAAGCTTTCTTT. It is translated as CASSPQGAEAFF.

About this clone: This CDR3 is also generated by other DNA sequences in the sample. CDR3 region: CASSALAGSYNEQFF. DNA for the CDR3: TGTGCCAGCAGTGCTCTAGCGGGCTCCTACAATGAGCAGTTCTTC. The V gene is TRBV6-4, the J gene TRBJ2-1, with 8 bases aligning to TRBD2. J lost 0 bases, V lost 4 bases, and 2 bases had no gene match. Germline CDR1 MRHNA, CDR2 SNTAGT. The CDR3 runs 15 residues.

The sample holds a few counts of this clone. The chain combines TRBV5-4 with TRBJ2-1; 13 bases are shared with TRBD2. CDR3 length equals 15 residues. CDR1 SGHNT and CDR2 YYREEE come from the germline V gene (reference sequence). The ends lost 4 bases at V and 4 bases at J; junction bases unmatched: 2. CDR3 sequence reads: CASSPGLAGYNEQFF. The CDR3 nucleotides are TGTGCCAGCAGCCCGGGACTAGCGGGGTACAATGAGCAGTTCTTC. Together with reference TRBV5-4 and TRBJ2-1, the CDR3 gives the full variable domain: ETGVTQSPTHLIKTRGQQVTLRCSSQSGHNTVSWYQQALGQGPQFIFQYYREEENGRGNFPPRFSGLQFPNYSSELNVNALELDDSALYLCASSPGLAGYNEQFFGPGTRLTVL.

This clone was found once. The chain combines TRBV20-1 with TRBJ2-1; 9 bases are a match to TRBD1. Germline lookup yields CDR1 DFQATT and CDR2 SNEGSKA (reference sequence). Trimming cost V 5 bases and J 7 bases; bases outside gene matches: 0. The CDR3 consists of 11 residues. Here the CDR3 reads CSAGQGNEQFF. DNA of the CDR3: TGCAGTGCTGGACAGGGGAATGAGCAGTTCTTC.

The chain has TRBV7-3 and TRBJ2-3; TRBD2 agrees at 10 bases. The CDR3 contains 18 residues. Germline loops: CDR1 SGHTA, CDR2 FQGTGA. Unmatched junction bases numbered 9, after V lost 1 base and J lost 2 bases. DNA of the CDR3: TGTGCCAGCAGCTTAAGACCCCCTAGCGGGGGTACCACAGATACGCAGTATTTT. Translated: CASSLRPPSGGTTDTQYF.

The chain is built from TRBV28 and TRBJ2-7; TRBD1 aligns across 9 bases. CDR3 length: 15 amino acids. V gave up 4 bases and J gave up 3 bases; unmatched junction bases: 7. Germline lookup yields CDR1 MDHEN and CDR2 SYDVKM. The CDR3 nucleotides read TGTGCCAGCAGTTCGGGACAGGGTAATCTCTACGAGCAGTACTTC. It encodes CASSSGQGNLYEQYF.

The chain recombines TRBV11-3 with TRBJ2-7, with 11 nucleotides matching TRBD1. Germline V gene sequence: CDR1 SGHNT, CDR2 YENEEA. V gave up 5 bases and J gave up 6 bases; unmatched junction bases: 6. The CDR3 loop spans 14 amino acids. CDR3 sequence reads: CASSLGTGGREQYF. The DNA of the CDR3 is TGTGCCAGCAGCCTTGGGACAGGGGGGCGCGAGCAGTACTTC.

The genes are TRBV10-3 and TRBJ2-7; 9 bases are shared with TRBD1. The CDR3 sequence is 15 residues long. J gave up 2 bases and V 11 bases, and 13 bases lay outside the gene matches. Germline CDR1 and CDR2: ENHRY and SYGVKD. The CDR3 protein is CASFSGTGTTYEQYF. In nucleotides, the CDR3 is TGTGCCTCGTTCTCCGGGACAGGGACGACCTACGAGCAGTACTTC.

The V gene is TRBV27, the J gene TRBJ2-3, with D possibly TRBD2 on 6 matching bases. This CDR3 region has 14 residues. Germline V gives CDR1 MNHEY, CDR2 SMNVEV (reference sequence). V was pared by 6 bases and J by 10 bases, with 20 bases between. The CDR3, as DNA: TGTGCCAGCAGAGAACTAGCCCCGCAAAGGTCGCAGTATTTT. It is translated as CASRELAPQRSQYF.